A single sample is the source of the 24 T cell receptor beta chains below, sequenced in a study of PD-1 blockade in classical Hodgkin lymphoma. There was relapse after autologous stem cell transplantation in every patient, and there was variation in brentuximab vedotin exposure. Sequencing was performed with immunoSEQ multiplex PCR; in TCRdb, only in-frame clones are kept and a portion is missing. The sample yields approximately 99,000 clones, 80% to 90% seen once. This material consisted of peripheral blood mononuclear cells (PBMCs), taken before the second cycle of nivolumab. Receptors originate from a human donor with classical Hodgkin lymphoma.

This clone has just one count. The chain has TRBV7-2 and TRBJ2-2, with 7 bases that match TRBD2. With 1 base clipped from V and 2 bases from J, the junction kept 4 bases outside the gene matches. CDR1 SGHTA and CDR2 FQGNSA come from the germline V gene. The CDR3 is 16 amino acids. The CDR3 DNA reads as TGTGCCAGCAGCTTAGTTGGGACTATCAACACCGGGGAGCTGTTTTTT. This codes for CASSLVGTINTGELFF.

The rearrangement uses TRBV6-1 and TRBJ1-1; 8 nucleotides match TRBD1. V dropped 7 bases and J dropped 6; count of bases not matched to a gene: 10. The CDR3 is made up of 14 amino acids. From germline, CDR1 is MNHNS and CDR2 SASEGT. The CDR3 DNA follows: TGTGCCAGCACCCGGGGGGACAGGATCGCTGAAGCTTTCTTT. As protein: CASTRGDRIAEAFF.

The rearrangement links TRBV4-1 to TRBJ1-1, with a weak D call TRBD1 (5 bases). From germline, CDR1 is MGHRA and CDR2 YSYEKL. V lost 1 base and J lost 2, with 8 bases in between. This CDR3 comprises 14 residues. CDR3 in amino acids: CASSQVTGNTEAFF. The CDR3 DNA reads TGCGCCAGCAGCCAAGTAACAGGTAACACTGAAGCTTTCTTT.

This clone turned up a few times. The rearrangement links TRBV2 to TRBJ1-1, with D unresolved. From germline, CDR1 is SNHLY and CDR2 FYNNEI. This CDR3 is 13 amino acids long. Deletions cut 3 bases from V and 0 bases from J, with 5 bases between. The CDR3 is CASSDWLNTEAFF. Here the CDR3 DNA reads TGTGCCAGCAGTGACTGGCTGAACACTGAAGCTTTCTTT.

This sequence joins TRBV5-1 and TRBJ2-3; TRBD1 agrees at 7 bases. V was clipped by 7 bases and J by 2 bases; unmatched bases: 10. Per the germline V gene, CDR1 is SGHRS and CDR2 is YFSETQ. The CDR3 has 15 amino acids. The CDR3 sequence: CASEPDRYSTDTQYF. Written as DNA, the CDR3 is TGCGCCAGCGAACCGGACAGGTACTCCACAGATACGCAGTATTTT.

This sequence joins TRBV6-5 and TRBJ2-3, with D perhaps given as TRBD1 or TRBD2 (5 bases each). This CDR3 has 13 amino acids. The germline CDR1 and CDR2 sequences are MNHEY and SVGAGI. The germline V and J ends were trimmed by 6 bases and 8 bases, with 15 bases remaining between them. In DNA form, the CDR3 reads TGTGCCAGCAGCGAGGGGTCATGGGGTACGCAGTATTTT. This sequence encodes CASSEGSWGTQYF.

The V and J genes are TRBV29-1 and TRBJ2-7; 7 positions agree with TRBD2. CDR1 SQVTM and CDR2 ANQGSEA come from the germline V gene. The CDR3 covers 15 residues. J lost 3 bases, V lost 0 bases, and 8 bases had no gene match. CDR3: CSVEDWAGELYEQYF. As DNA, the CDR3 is TGCAGCGTTGAAGATTGGGCGGGAGAGCTCTACGAGCAGTACTTC.

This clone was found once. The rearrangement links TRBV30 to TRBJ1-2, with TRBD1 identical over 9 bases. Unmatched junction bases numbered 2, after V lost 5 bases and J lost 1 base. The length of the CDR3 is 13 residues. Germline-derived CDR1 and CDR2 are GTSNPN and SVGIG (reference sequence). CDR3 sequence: CAWGDRVNYGYTF. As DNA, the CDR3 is TGTGCCTGGGGGGACAGGGTTAACTATGGCTACACCTTC.

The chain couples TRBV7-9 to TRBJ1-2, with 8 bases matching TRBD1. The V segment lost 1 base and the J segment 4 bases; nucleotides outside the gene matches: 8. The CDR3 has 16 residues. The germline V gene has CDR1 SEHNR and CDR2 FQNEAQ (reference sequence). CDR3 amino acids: CASSLDSGGPLYGYTF. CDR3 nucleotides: TGTGCCAGCAGCTTAGACTCAGGGGGCCCGCTCTATGGCTACACCTTC. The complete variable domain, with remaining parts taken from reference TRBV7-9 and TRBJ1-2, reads DTGVSQNPRHKITKRGQNVTFRCDPISEHNRLYWYRQTLGQGPEFLTYFQNEAQLEKSRLLSDRFSAERPKGSFSTLEIQRTEQGDSAMYLCASSLDSGGPLYGYTFGSGTRLTVV.

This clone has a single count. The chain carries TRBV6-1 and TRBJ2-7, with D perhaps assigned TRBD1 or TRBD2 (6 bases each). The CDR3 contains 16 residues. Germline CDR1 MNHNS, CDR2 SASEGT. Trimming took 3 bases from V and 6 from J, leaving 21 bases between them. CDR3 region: CASSDLPGAASSEQYF. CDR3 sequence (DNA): TGTGCCAGCAGTGACCTTCCGGGGGCCGCTTCTAGCGAGCAGTACTTC.

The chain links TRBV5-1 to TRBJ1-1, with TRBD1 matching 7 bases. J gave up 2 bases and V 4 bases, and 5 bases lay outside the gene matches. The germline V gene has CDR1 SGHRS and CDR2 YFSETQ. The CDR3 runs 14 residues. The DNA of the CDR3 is TGCGCCAGCAGCCCCCAGGGGGTAAACACTGAAGCTTTCTTT. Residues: CASSPQGVNTEAFF.

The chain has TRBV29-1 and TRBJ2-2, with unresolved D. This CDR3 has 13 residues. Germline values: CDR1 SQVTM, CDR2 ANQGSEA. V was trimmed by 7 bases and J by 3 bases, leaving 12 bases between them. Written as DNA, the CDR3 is TGCAGCGCGGGTGGACGTGACACCGGGGAGCTGTTTTTT. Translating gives CSAGGRDTGELFF.

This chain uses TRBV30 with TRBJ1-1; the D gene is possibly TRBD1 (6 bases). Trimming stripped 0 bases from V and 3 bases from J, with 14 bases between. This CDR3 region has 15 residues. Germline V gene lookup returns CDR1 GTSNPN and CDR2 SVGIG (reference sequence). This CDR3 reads CAWSVGRGGYTEAFF. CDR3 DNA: TGTGCCTGGAGTGTAGGAAGGGGGGGATACACTGAAGCTTTCTTT.

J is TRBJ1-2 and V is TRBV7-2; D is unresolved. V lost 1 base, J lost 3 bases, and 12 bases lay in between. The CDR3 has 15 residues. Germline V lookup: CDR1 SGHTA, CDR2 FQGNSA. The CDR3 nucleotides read TGTGCCAGCAGCTTAGGATGGGGAAGGGACTATGGCTACACCTTC. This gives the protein CASSLGWGRDYGYTF.

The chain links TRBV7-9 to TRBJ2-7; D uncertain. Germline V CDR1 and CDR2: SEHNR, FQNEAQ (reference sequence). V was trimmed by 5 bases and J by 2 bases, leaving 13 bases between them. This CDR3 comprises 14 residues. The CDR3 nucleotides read TGTGCCAGCAGCCAGACGGACGGAGCCTACGAGCAGTACTTC. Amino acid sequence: CASSQTDGAYEQYF.

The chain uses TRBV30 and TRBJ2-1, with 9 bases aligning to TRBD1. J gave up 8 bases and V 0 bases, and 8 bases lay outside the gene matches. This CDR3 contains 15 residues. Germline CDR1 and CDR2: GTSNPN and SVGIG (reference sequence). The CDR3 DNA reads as TGTGCCTGGAGTGTAGCGGACAGGGGCAAGGATGAGCAGTTCTTC. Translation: CAWSVADRGKDEQFF.

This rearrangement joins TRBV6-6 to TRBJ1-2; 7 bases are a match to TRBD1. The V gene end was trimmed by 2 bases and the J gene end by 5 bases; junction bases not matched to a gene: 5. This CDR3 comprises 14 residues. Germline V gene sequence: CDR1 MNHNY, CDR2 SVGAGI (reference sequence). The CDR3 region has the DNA TGTGCCAGCAGTTACCAGGGGGGGACATATGGCTACACCTTC. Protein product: CASSYQGGTYGYTF.

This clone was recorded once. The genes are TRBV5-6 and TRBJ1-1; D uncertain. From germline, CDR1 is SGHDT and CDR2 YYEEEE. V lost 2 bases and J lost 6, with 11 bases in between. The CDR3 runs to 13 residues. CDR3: CASSFGTQSEAFF. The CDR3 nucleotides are TGTGCCAGCAGCTTCGGCACCCAGTCTGAAGCTTTCTTT.

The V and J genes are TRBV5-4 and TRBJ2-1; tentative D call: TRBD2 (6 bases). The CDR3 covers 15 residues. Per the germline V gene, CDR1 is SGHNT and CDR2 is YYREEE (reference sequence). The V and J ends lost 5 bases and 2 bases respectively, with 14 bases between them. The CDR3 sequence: CASSEVGGTYNEQFF. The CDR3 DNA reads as TGTGCCAGCAGTGAAGTCGGCGGGACCTACAATGAGCAGTTCTTC.

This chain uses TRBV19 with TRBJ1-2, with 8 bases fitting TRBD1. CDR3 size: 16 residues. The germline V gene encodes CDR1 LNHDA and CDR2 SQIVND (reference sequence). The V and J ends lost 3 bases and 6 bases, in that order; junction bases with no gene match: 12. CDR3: CASSMWVGQGIDGYTF. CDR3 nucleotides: TGTGCCAGTAGTATGTGGGTCGGACAGGGCATCGATGGCTACACCTTC.

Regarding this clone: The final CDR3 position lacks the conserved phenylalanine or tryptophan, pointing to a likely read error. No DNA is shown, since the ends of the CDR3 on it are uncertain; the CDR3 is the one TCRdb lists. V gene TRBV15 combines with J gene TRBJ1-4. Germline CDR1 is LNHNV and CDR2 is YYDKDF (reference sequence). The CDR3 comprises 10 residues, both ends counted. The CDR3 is CATSRERRRV.

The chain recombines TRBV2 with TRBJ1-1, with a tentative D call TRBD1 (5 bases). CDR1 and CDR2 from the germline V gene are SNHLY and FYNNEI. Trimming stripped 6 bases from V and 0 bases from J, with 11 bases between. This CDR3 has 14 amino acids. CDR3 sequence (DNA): TGTGCCAGCAGGAGGGACCGGATGAACACTGAAGCTTTCTTT. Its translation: CASRRDRMNTEAFF. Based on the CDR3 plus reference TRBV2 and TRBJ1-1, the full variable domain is EPEVTQTPSHQVTQMGQEVILRCVPISNHLYFYWYRQILGQKVEFLVSFYNNEISEKSEIFDDQFSVERPDGSNFTLKIRSTKLEDSAMYFCASRRDRMNTEAFFGQGTRLTVV.

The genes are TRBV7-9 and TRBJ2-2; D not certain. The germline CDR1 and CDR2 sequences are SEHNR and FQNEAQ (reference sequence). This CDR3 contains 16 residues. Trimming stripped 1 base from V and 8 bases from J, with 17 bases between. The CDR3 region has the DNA TGTGCCAGCAGCTTAGAGTCACCCGCGCCTGTTGGGGAGCTGTTTTTT. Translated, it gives CASSLESPAPVGELFF. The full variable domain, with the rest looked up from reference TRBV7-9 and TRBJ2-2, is DTGVSQNPRHKITKRGQNVTFRCDPISEHNRLYWYRQTLGQGPEFLTYFQNEAQLEKSRLLSDRFSAERPKGSFSTLEIQRTEQGDSAMYLCASSLESPAPVGELFFGEGSRLTVL.

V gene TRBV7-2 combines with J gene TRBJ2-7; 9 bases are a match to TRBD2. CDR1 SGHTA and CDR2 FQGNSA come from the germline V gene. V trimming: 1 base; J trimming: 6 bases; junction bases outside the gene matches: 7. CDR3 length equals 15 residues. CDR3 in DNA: TGTGCCAGCAGCTTAGTAGCAGCGGGAGGTCGCGAGCAGTACTTC. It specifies CASSLVAAGGREQYF.